This is a list of T cell receptor beta chains from one sample in a study of T cell responses to AZD1222 COVID-19 vaccine. Profiling relied on immunoSEQ multiplex PCR, and the TCRdb table lists in-frame clones only, not all of them. The sample lists tens of thousands of clones, more than 75% occurring once. The sequenced sample was peripheral blood, obtained on day 0 of AZD1222 vaccination. Receptors originate from an adult in good health. CDR3s include the opening cysteine and the closing phenylalanine or tryptophan. Each record gives: J gene, V gene, D gene, CDR3 length, clone size, CDR3 DNA, CDR3 protein. The D gene is left open where the match is weak. Where a row states a size, it is once, few, many or the class of an expanded clone; other rows omit it.

J gene: TRBJ2-3; V gene: TRBV28; D gene: -; CDR3 length: 14; clone size: -; CDR3 DNA: TGTGCCAGCAGCTCACGGGAGTTCGCAGATACGCAGTATTTT; CDR3 protein: CASSSREFADTQYF
J gene: TRBJ1-6; V gene: TRBV4-1; D gene: -; CDR3 length: 17; clone size: -; CDR3 DNA: TGCGCCAGCAGCCAAGCTGGCATGCGGGGATTTAATTCACCCCTCCACTTT; CDR3 protein: CASSQAGMRGFNSPLHF
J gene: TRBJ2-1; V gene: TRBV5-1; D gene: -; CDR3 length: 13; clone size: once; CDR3 DNA: TGCGCCAGCAGCCCCGGACCGTACAATGAGCAGTTCTTC; CDR3 protein: CASSPGPYNEQFF
J gene: TRBJ2-7; V gene: TRBV6-5; D gene: -; CDR3 length: 15; clone size: -; CDR3 DNA: TGTGCCAGCAGTCGGGGGCGCGGTGACTCCTACGAGCAGTACTTC; CDR3 protein: CASSRGRGDSYEQYF
J gene: TRBJ2-1; V gene: TRBV29-1; D gene: -; CDR3 length: 11; clone size: -; CDR3 DNA: TGCAGCGCCGACACGCACAATGAGCAGTTCTTC; CDR3 protein: CSADTHNEQFF
J gene: TRBJ2-3; V gene: TRBV2; D gene: TRBD2; CDR3 length: 16; clone size: -; CDR3 DNA: TGTGCCAGCAGTGATCCGGCAGCGGGAGCGGCAGATACGCAGTATTTT; CDR3 protein: CASSDPAAGAADTQYF
J gene: TRBJ1-3; V gene: TRBV5-6; D gene: TRBD1; CDR3 length: 19; clone size: -; CDR3 DNA: TGTGCCAGCGGGATCATGGGACAGAAACCATTGAGCTCTGGAAACACCATATATTTT; CDR3 protein: CASGIMGQKPLSSGNTIYF
J gene: TRBJ1-3; V gene: TRBV7-8; D gene: -; CDR3 length: 15; clone size: few; CDR3 DNA: TGTGCCAGCAGCTTAGCGGTGGACTCTGGAAACACCATATATTTT; CDR3 protein: CASSLAVDSGNTIYF
J gene: TRBJ2-1; V gene: TRBV28; D gene: -; CDR3 length: 15; clone size: -; CDR3 DNA: TGTGCCAGCAGTTTATGGGGGAGCTCCTACAATGAGCAGTTCTTC; CDR3 protein: CASSLWGSSYNEQFF
J gene: TRBJ1-1; V gene: TRBV25-1; D gene: TRBD1; CDR3 length: 15; clone size: -; CDR3 DNA: TGTGCCAGCAGTGAATCACGTGGACAGGCGGGAGAAGCTTTCTTT; CDR3 protein: CASSESRGQAGEAFF
J gene: TRBJ2-7; V gene: TRBV2; D gene: TRBD2; CDR3 length: 15; clone size: -; CDR3 DNA: TGTGCCAGCATCGGATCTACTAGCGGGCGCTACGAGCAGTACTTC; CDR3 protein: CASIGSTSGRYEQYF
J gene: TRBJ1-2; V gene: TRBV4-2; D gene: TRBD1; CDR3 length: 16; clone size: -; CDR3 DNA: TGTGCCAGCAGCCCCCGACAGGGAGGTGATGGATATGGCTACACCTTC; CDR3 protein: CASSPRQGGDGYGYTF
J gene: TRBJ2-1; V gene: TRBV7-3; D gene: -; CDR3 length: 13; clone size: -; CDR3 DNA: TGTGCCAGCAGCTTAACAGGGGACAATGAGCAGTTCTTC; CDR3 protein: CASSLTGDNEQFF
J gene: TRBJ2-7; V gene: TRBV30; D gene: -; CDR3 length: 14; clone size: few; CDR3 DNA: TGTGCCTGGAGTGTACTCGGGGCAGGGCACGAGCAGTACTTC; CDR3 protein: CAWSVLGAGHEQYF
J gene: TRBJ1-1; V gene: TRBV6-5; D gene: -; CDR3 length: 14; clone size: -; CDR3 DNA: TGTGCCAGCAGCGTAACAGGCTTAGACACTGAAGCTTTCTTT; CDR3 protein: CASSVTGLDTEAFF
J gene: TRBJ1-4; V gene: TRBV4-3; D gene: -; CDR3 length: 16; clone size: many; CDR3 DNA: TGCGCCAGCAGCCAAGATCTATCGACAGCAAGCGAAAAACTGTTTTTT; CDR3 protein: CASSQDLSTASEKLFF
J gene: TRBJ2-3; V gene: TRBV4-1; D gene: TRBD2; CDR3 length: 17; clone size: -; CDR3 DNA: TGCGCCAGCAGCACTGGGACTAGCGGGAGAGTGACAGATACGCAGTATTTT; CDR3 protein: CASSTGTSGRVTDTQYF
J gene: TRBJ2-2; V gene: TRBV5-4; D gene: -; CDR3 length: 13; clone size: -; CDR3 DNA: TGTGCCAGCAGCCCGGACGGCACCGGGGAGCTGTTTTTT; CDR3 protein: CASSPDGTGELFF
J gene: TRBJ1-2; V gene: TRBV6-1; D gene: TRBD1; CDR3 length: 15; clone size: -; CDR3 DNA: TGTGCCAGCAGTGAATTACGGGACAGGTCCTATGGCTACACCTTC; CDR3 protein: CASSELRDRSYGYTF
J gene: TRBJ2-3; V gene: TRBV5-1; D gene: TRBD2; CDR3 length: 16; clone size: -; CDR3 DNA: TGCGCCAGCAGCCAGAAGACTAGCGGGAGCACAGATACGCAGTATTTT; CDR3 protein: CASSQKTSGSTDTQYF
J gene: TRBJ2-1; V gene: TRBV7-2; D gene: TRBD1; CDR3 length: 14; clone size: -; CDR3 DNA: TGTGCCAGCAGCCCGGGACAGGACTACAATGAGCAGTTCTTC; CDR3 protein: CASSPGQDYNEQFF
J gene: TRBJ2-1; V gene: TRBV6-5; D gene: TRBD2; CDR3 length: 15; clone size: -; CDR3 DNA: TGTGCCAGCAGTTACTCCCTAGCGGGAGGGCATGAGCAGTTCTTC; CDR3 protein: CASSYSLAGGHEQFF
J gene: TRBJ1-2; V gene: TRBV30; D gene: -; CDR3 length: 14; clone size: -; CDR3 DNA: TGTGCCGGAATAACCGGGACAAGATACTATGGCTACACCTTC; CDR3 protein: CAGITGTRYYGYTF
J gene: TRBJ1-2; V gene: TRBV5-4; D gene: TRBD1; CDR3 length: 16; clone size: -; CDR3 DNA: TGTGCCAGCAGCCGAGGTTCTCCGGGACAGGACTATGGCTACACCTTC; CDR3 protein: CASSRGSPGQDYGYTF
J gene: TRBJ2-3; V gene: TRBV7-3; D gene: -; CDR3 length: 15; clone size: -; CDR3 DNA: TGTGCCAGCAGCTTAACCGGAGAGGTCAGGGATACGCAGTATTTT; CDR3 protein: CASSLTGEVRDTQYF
J gene: TRBJ1-6; V gene: TRBV4-1; D gene: TRBD1; CDR3 length: 16; clone size: -; CDR3 DNA: TGCGCCAGCAGCCACTCTGGACAGGTTGAGCATTCACCCCTCCACTTT; CDR3 protein: CASSHSGQVEHSPLHF
J gene: TRBJ1-5; V gene: TRBV27; D gene: TRBD1; CDR3 length: 15; clone size: -; CDR3 DNA: TGTGCCAGCAGTAAGGACAGGGGACGCAATCAGCCCCAGCATTTT; CDR3 protein: CASSKDRGRNQPQHF
J gene: TRBJ2-5; V gene: TRBV6-2/TRBV6-3; D gene: TRBD2; CDR3 length: 15; clone size: few; CDR3 DNA: TGTGCCAGCAGTTTTGATAGCGGGAGCTCCCAAAACCAGTACTTC; CDR3 protein: CASSFDSGSSQNQYF
J gene: TRBJ2-7; V gene: TRBV6-5; D gene: -; CDR3 length: 15; clone size: -; CDR3 DNA: TGTGCCAGCAGAAGCCGGGACACCGGTCCCTACGAGCAGTACTTC; CDR3 protein: CASRSRDTGPYEQYF
J gene: TRBJ1-2; V gene: TRBV7-9; D gene: -; CDR3 length: 13; clone size: -; CDR3 DNA: TGTGCCAGCAGCTCTCGACAGAATGGCCCTTTTTCCTTC; CDR3 protein: CASSSRQNGPFSF
J gene: TRBJ2-1; V gene: TRBV27; D gene: TRBD2; CDR3 length: 15; clone size: -; CDR3 DNA: TGTGCCAGCGGACCCCTAGCGGGAGTTGGGGATGAGCAGTTCTTC; CDR3 protein: CASGPLAGVGDEQFF
J gene: TRBJ1-5; V gene: TRBV4-1; D gene: -; CDR3 length: 13; clone size: -; CDR3 DNA: TGCGCCAGCAGCCAAGCGTCTGGACAGCCCCAGCATTTT; CDR3 protein: CASSQASGQPQHF
J gene: TRBJ2-1; V gene: TRBV2; D gene: -; CDR3 length: 13; clone size: -; CDR3 DNA: TGTGCCAGCCGGGACTGGGTCCTCGCCGAGCAGTTCTTC; CDR3 protein: CASRDWVLAEQFF
J gene: TRBJ1-1; V gene: TRBV7-6; D gene: TRBD1; CDR3 length: 16; clone size: -; CDR3 DNA: TGTGCCAGCAGAAAAGGACAGGGCCTTATGAACACTGAAGCTTTCTTT; CDR3 protein: CASRKGQGLMNTEAFF
J gene: TRBJ1-1; V gene: TRBV9; D gene: -; CDR3 length: 13; clone size: once; CDR3 DNA: TGTGCCAGCAGCGCGTCCCGGGGAAATGAAGCTTTCTTT; CDR3 protein: CASSASRGNEAFF
J gene: TRBJ2-7; V gene: TRBV18; D gene: TRBD1; CDR3 length: 15; clone size: -; CDR3 DNA: TGTGCCAGCTCACCAATGGGACAGGGAACCTACGAGCAGTACTTC; CDR3 protein: CASSPMGQGTYEQYF
J gene: TRBJ1-6; V gene: TRBV27; D gene: TRBD1; CDR3 length: 14; clone size: -; CDR3 DNA: TGTGCCAGCGCTATCACAGGGGGTTATTCACCCCTCCACTTT; CDR3 protein: CASAITGGYSPLHF
J gene: TRBJ1-5; V gene: TRBV6-2/TRBV6-3; D gene: -; CDR3 length: 18; clone size: -; CDR3 DNA: TGTGCCAGCAGTTACGCCCCAGGCAGGAGATTGGGCAATCAGCCCCAGCATTTT; CDR3 protein: CASSYAPGRRLGNQPQHF
J gene: TRBJ2-3; V gene: TRBV14; D gene: TRBD1; CDR3 length: 16; clone size: -; CDR3 DNA: TGTGCCAGCAGCGGACAGGTGTCAGGGTTCACAGATACGCAGTATTTT; CDR3 protein: CASSGQVSGFTDTQYF
J gene: TRBJ2-2; V gene: TRBV6-5; D gene: -; CDR3 length: 14; clone size: -; CDR3 DNA: TGTGCCAGCAGGCGGACAGCGAACACCGGGGAGCTGTTTTTT; CDR3 protein: CASRRTANTGELFF
J gene: TRBJ1-2; V gene: TRBV18; D gene: -; CDR3 length: 11; clone size: -; CDR3 DNA: TGTGCCAGCTCACTGACAGAGGGCTACACCTTC; CDR3 protein: CASSLTEGYTF
J gene: TRBJ1-1; V gene: TRBV7-9; D gene: -; CDR3 length: 12; clone size: -; CDR3 DNA: TGTGCCAGCAGCTTATGGGGGACTGAAGCTTTCTTT; CDR3 protein: CASSLWGTEAFF
J gene: TRBJ1-2; V gene: TRBV19; D gene: -; CDR3 length: 15; clone size: -; CDR3 DNA: TGTGCCAGTAGTACCACTATCGGGGGCGCCTATGGCTACACCTTC; CDR3 protein: CASSTTIGGAYGYTF
J gene: TRBJ1-2; V gene: TRBV18; D gene: -; CDR3 length: 14; clone size: -; CDR3 DNA: TGTGCCAGCTCACCATTGCGGACAGAAGATGGCTACACCTTC; CDR3 protein: CASSPLRTEDGYTF
J gene: TRBJ1-6; V gene: TRBV3-1/TRBV3-2; D gene: -; CDR3 length: 14; clone size: -; CDR3 DNA: TGTGCCAGCAGCCCGATACAGGGAGATTCACCCCTCCACTTT; CDR3 protein: CASSPIQGDSPLHF
J gene: TRBJ2-4; V gene: TRBV28; D gene: -; CDR3 length: 14; clone size: once; CDR3 DNA: TGTGCCAGCAGTTTAGATGCGGGGAAAAACATTCAGTACTTC; CDR3 protein: CASSLDAGKNIQYF
J gene: TRBJ1-4; V gene: TRBV5-6; D gene: -; CDR3 length: 15; clone size: -; CDR3 DNA: TGTGCCAGCAGCTTGGAGGGCCGTGGCGCTGAAAAACTGTTTTTT; CDR3 protein: CASSLEGRGAEKLFF
J gene: TRBJ1-5; V gene: TRBV3-1/TRBV3-2; D gene: TRBD1; CDR3 length: 15; clone size: -; CDR3 DNA: TGTGCCAGCAGCCAAGGGACAGGCAGAGGACAGCCCCAGCATTTT; CDR3 protein: CASSQGTGRGQPQHF
J gene: TRBJ2-2; V gene: TRBV15; D gene: -; CDR3 length: 18; clone size: once; CDR3 DNA: TGTGCCACCAAAAACTCGGTCTCAGGGGGGTCGAACACCGGGGAGCTGTTTTTT; CDR3 protein: CATKNSVSGGSNTGELFF
J gene: TRBJ1-1; V gene: TRBV4-1; D gene: -; CDR3 length: 17; clone size: -; CDR3 DNA: TGCGCCAGCAGCCATCACAGGAACTCACAGGCGAACACTGAAGCTTTCTTT; CDR3 protein: CASSHHRNSQANTEAFF
J gene: TRBJ1-1; V gene: TRBV6-5; D gene: -; CDR3 length: 13; clone size: -; CDR3 DNA: TGTGCCAGCAGCACGGACAGGAACACTGAAGCTTTCTTT; CDR3 protein: CASSTDRNTEAFF
J gene: TRBJ1-5; V gene: TRBV28; D gene: -; CDR3 length: 17; clone size: -; CDR3 DNA: TGTGCCAGCAGTTTGGACTGGGCCTTCAGGAGGAATCAGCCCCAGCATTTT; CDR3 protein: CASSLDWAFRRNQPQHF
J gene: TRBJ2-1; V gene: TRBV7-6; D gene: TRBD2; CDR3 length: 17; clone size: -; CDR3 DNA: TGTGCCAGCTCGGCTAGCGGGAGTTGGGTTCTGTACAATGAGCAGTTCTTC; CDR3 protein: CASSASGSWVLYNEQFF
J gene: TRBJ1-4; V gene: TRBV30; D gene: -; CDR3 length: 14; clone size: -; CDR3 DNA: TGTGCCTGGAGTCGGGCAGGGATAAATGAAAAACTGTTTTTT; CDR3 protein: CAWSRAGINEKLFF
J gene: TRBJ1-5; V gene: TRBV5-1; D gene: -; CDR3 length: 16; clone size: once; CDR3 DNA: TGCGCCAGCAGCTTAGGGGTCGCCGGGCACAATCAGCCCCAGCATTTT; CDR3 protein: CASSLGVAGHNQPQHF
J gene: TRBJ1-2; V gene: TRBV2; D gene: TRBD1; CDR3 length: 18; clone size: -; CDR3 DNA: TGTGCCAGCAGCCAAAGATTACAGGGGGCTAACCACCTCGGTGGCTACACCTTC; CDR3 protein: CASSQRLQGANHLGGYTF
J gene: TRBJ2-1; V gene: TRBV27; D gene: -; CDR3 length: 12; clone size: -; CDR3 DNA: TGTGCCAGCAAGGACTCCCCCAATGAGCAGTTCTTC; CDR3 protein: CASKDSPNEQFF
J gene: TRBJ1-3; V gene: TRBV4-3; D gene: -; CDR3 length: 13; clone size: -; CDR3 DNA: TGCGCCAGCAGCCCGGGACCTGGAAACACCATATATTTT; CDR3 protein: CASSPGPGNTIYF
J gene: TRBJ2-1; V gene: TRBV10-3; D gene: TRBD2; CDR3 length: 15; clone size: -; CDR3 DNA: TGTGCCATCAGTGGCGGGACTAGCGGGAGGAGTGAGCAGTTCTTC; CDR3 protein: CAISGGTSGRSEQFF